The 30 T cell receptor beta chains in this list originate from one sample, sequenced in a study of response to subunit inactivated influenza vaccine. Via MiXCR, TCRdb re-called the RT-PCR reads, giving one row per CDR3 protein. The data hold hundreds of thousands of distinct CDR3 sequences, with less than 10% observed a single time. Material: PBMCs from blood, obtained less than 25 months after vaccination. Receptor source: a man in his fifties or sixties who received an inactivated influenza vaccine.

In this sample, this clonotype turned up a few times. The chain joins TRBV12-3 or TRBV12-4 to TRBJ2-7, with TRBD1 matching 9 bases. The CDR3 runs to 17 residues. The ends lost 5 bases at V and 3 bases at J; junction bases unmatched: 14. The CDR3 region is CASSTGQGLPLGYEQYF. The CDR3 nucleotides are TGTGCCAGCAGTACCGGACAGGGGCTCCCGTTGGGCTACGAGCAGTACTTC.

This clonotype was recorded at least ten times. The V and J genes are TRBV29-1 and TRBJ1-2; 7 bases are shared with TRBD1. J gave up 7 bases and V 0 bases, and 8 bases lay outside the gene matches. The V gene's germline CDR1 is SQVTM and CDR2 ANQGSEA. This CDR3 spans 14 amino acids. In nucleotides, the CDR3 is TGCAGCGTTGAAGAGGGGGAGACAGGGAGTGGCTACACCTTC. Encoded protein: CSVEEGETGSGYTF.

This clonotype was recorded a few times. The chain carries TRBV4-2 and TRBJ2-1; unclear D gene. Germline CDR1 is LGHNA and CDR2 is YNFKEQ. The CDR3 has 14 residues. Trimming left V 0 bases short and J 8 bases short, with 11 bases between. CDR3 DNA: TGTGCCAGCAGCCAAGATAAGGTTATCTATGAGCAGTTCTTC. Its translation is CASSQDKVIYEQFF.

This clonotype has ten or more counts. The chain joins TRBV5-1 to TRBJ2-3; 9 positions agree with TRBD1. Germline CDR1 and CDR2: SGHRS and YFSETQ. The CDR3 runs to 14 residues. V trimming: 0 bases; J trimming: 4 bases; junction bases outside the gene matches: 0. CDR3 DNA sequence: TGCGCCAGCAGCTTGGGACAGGGGGCAGATACGCAGTATTTT. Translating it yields CASSLGQGADTQYF.

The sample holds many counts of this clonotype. CDR3 amino acids: CSGGDTGELFF. CDR3 nucleotides: TGCAGCGGTGGGGACACCGGGGAGCTGTTTTTT. The J gene is TRBJ2-2, the V gene TRBV29-1; D is ambiguous. Germline lookup yields CDR1 SQVTM and CDR2 ANQGSEA. Trimming left V 7 bases short and J 3 bases short, with 6 bases between. CDR3 length: 11 residues.

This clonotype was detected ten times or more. CDR3 region: CSVEVMDGGYTF. Here the CDR3 DNA reads TGCAGCGTTGAAGTTATGGATGGGGGCTACACCTTC. The chain is built from TRBV29-1 and TRBJ1-2; D not resolved. CDR3 length equals 12 residues. The V end was cut by 1 base, the J end by 8 bases, with 11 bases between. The V gene's germline CDR1 is SQVTM and CDR2 ANQGSEA.

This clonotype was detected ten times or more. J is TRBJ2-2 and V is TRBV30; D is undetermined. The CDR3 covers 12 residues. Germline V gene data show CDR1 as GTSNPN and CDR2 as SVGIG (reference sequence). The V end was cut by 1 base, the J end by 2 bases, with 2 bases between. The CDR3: CAWSGNTGELFF. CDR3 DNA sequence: TGTGCCTGGAGTGGTAACACCGGGGAGCTGTTTTTT.

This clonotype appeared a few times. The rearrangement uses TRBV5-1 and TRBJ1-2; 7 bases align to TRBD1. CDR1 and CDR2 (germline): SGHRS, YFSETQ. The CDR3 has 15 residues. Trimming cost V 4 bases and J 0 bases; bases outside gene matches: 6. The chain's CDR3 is CASSDGTVANYGYTF. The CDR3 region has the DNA TGCGCCAGCAGCGACGGGACAGTCGCTAACTATGGCTACACCTTC.

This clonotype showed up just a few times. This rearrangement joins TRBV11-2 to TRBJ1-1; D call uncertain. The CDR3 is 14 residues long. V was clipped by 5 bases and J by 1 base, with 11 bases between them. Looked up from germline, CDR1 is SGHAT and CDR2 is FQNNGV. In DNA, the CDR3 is TGTGCCAGCAGCGAATTCACCCGGAACACTGAAGCTTTCTTT. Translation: CASSEFTRNTEAFF.

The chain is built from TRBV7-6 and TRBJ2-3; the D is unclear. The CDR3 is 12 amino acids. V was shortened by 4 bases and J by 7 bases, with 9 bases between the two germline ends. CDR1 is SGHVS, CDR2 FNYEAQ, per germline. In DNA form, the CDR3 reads TGTGCCAGCAGCTACGACCCAAATACGCAGTATTTT. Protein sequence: CASSYDPNTQYF.

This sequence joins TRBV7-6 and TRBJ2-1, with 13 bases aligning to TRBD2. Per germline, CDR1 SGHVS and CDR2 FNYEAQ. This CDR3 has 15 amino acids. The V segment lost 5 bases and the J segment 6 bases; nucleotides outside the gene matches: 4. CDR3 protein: CASSPGLAGANEQFF. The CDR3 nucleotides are TGTGCCAGCAGCCCAGGACTAGCGGGGGCCAATGAGCAGTTCTTC.

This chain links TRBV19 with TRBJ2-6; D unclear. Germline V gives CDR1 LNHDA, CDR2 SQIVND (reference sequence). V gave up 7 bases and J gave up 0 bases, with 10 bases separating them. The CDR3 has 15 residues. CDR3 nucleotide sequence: TGTGCCAGTACCCAAAGCAGCTCTGGGGCCAACGTCCTGACTTTC. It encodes CASTQSSSGANVLTF. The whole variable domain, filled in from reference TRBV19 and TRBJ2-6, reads DGGITQSPKYLFRKEGQNVTLSCEQNLNHDAMYWYRQDPGQGLRLIYYSQIVNDFQKGDIAEGYSVSREKKESFPLTVTSAQKNPTAFYLCASTQSSSGANVLTFGAGSRLTVL.

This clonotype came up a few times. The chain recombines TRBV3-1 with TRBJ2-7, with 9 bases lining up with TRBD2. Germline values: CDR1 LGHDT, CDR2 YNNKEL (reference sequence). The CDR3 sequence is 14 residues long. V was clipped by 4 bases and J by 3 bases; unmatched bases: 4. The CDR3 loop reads CASSPFSGSYEQYF. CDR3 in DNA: TGTGCCAGCAGCCCCTTTAGCGGGAGCTACGAGCAGTACTTC.

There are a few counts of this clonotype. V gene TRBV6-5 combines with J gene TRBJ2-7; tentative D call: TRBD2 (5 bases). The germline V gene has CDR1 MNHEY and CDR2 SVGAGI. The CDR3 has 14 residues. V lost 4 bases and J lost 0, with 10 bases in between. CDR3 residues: CASSLRAPSYEQYF. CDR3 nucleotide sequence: TGTGCCAGCAGTTTGCGGGCACCCTCCTACGAGCAGTACTTC.

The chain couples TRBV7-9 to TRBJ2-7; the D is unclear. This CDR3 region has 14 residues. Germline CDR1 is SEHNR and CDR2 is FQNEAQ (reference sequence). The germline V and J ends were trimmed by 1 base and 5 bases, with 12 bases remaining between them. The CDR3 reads CASSLGANFDEQYF. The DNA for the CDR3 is TGTGCCAGCAGCTTAGGAGCCAATTTCGACGAGCAGTACTTC.

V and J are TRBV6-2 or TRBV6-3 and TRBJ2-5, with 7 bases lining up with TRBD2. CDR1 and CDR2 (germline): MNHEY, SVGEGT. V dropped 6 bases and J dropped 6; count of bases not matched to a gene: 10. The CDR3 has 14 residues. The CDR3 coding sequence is TGTGCCAGCAGCAACCGACTAGCTACGAAGACCCAGTACTTC. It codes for CASSNRLATKTQYF.

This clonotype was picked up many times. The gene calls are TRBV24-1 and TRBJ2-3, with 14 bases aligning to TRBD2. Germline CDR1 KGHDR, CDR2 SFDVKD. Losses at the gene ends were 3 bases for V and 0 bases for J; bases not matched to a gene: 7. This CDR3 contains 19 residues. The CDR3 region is CATSDVEGLAGVSTDTQYF. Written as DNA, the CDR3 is TGTGCCACCAGTGATGTCGAGGGACTAGCGGGAGTAAGCACAGATACGCAGTATTTT.

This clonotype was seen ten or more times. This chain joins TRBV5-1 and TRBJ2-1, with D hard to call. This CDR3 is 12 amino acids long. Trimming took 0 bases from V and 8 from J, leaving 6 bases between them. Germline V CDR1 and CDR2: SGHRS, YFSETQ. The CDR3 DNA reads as TGCGCCAGCAGCTTGGGTTCCGATGAGCAGTTCTTC. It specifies CASSLGSDEQFF.

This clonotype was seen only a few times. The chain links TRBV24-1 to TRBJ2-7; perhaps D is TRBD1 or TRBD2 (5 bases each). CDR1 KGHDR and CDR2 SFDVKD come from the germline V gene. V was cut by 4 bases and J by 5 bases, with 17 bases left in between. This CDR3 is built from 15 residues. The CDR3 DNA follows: TGTGCCACCAGTGACTCAAGGGGACCCGGGGACGAGCAGTACTTC. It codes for CATSDSRGPGDEQYF.

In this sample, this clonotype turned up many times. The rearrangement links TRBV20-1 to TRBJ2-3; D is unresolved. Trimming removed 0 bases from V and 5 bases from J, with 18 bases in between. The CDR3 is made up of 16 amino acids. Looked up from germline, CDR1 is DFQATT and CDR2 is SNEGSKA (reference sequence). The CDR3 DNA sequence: TGCAGTGCTAGAGAGATTAGTGGTCCAGTGGGAGATACGCAGTATTTT. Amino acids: CSAREISGPVGDTQYF.

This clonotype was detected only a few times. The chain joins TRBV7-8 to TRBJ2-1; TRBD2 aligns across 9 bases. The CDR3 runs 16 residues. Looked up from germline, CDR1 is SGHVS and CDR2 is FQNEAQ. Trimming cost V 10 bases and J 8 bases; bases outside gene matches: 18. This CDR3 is CAIAWVGLANHDEQFF. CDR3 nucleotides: TGTGCCATCGCCTGGGTCGGACTAGCGAATCATGATGAGCAGTTCTTC.

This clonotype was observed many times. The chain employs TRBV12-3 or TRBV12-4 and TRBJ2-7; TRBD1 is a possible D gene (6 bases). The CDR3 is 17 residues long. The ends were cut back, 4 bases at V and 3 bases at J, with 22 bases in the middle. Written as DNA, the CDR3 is TGTGCCAGCAGTTGGCAGGGGCCGACCTTATCTTACTACGAGCAGTACTTC. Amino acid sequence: CASSWQGPTLSYYEQYF.

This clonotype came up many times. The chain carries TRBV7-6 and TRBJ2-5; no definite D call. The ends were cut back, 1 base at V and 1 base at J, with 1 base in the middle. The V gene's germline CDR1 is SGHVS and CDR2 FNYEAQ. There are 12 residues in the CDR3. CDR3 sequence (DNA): TGTGCCAGCAGCTTAGTCCAAGAGACCCAGTACTTC. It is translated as CASSLVQETQYF.

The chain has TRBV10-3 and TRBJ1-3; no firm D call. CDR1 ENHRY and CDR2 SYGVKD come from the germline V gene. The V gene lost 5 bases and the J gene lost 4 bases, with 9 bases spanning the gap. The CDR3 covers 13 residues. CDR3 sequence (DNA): TGTGCCATCAGTAAGGATTGGGGAAACACCATATATTTT. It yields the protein CAISKDWGNTIYF.

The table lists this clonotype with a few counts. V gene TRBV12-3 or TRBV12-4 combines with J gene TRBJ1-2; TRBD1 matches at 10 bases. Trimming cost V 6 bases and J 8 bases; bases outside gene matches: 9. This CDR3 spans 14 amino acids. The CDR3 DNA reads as TGTGCCAGCAGCAGAGGACAGGGGGACTCCGGCTACACCTTC. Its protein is CASSRGQGDSGYTF.

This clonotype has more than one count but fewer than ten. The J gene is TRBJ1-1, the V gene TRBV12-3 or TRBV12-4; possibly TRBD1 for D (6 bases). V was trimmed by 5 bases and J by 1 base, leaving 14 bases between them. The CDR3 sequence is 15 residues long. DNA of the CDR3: TGTGCCAGCAGTCCTGACAGGAGCCCGAACACTGAAGCTTTCTTT. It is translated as CASSPDRSPNTEAFF.

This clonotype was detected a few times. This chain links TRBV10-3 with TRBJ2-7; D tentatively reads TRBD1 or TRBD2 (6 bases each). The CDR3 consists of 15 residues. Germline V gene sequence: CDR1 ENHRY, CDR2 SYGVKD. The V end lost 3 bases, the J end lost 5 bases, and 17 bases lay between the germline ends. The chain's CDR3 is CAISDTLRRDNEQYF. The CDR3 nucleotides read TGTGCCATCAGTGATACCCTTCGGAGGGACAACGAGCAGTACTTC.

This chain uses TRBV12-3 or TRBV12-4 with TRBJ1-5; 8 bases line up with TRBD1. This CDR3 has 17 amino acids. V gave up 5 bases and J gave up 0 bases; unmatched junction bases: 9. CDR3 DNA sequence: TGTGCCAGCAGTCAGACCTGGACAGGGTATAGCAATCAGCCCCAGCATTTT. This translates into CASSQTWTGYSNQPQHF.

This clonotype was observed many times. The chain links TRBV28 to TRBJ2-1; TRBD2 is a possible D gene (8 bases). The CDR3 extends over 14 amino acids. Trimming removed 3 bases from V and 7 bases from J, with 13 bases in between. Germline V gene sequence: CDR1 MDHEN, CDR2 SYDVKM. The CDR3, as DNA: TGTGCCAGCAGTTTCGGGAGGGGGCGAAATGAGCAGTTCTTC. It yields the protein CASSFGRGRNEQFF.

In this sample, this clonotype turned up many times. The CDR3 reads CASSLTGQGTDTQYF. The DNA for the CDR3 is TGTGCCAGCAGCTTAACGGGACAGGGCACAGATACGCAGTATTTT. The V and J genes are TRBV7-8 and TRBJ2-3; TRBD1 matches 8 bases. CDR3 length: 15 residues. In germline, CDR1 is SGHVS, CDR2 FQNEAQ. V dropped 2 bases and J dropped 1; count of bases not matched to a gene: 2. Full variable domain (rest looked up from reference TRBV7-8 and TRBJ2-3): GAGVSQSPRYKVAKRGQDVALRCDPISGHVSLFWYQQALGQGPEFLTYFQNEAQLDKSGLPSDRFFAERPEGSVSTLKIQRTQQEDSAVYLCASSLTGQGTDTQYFGPGTRLTVL.